Listed here are 22 T cell receptor beta chains from one sample, sequenced in a study of human T cells and chemical hapten exposure. Time point denoted: patch test 1, 2 weeks after DPC sensitization. Treatment here: therapeutic diphenylcyclopropenone sensitization with weekly scalp DPC. In TCRdb, the RACE reads were re-called with MiXCR into one record per CDR3 protein. The data hold 300,000 to 450,000 distinct CDR3 sequences, with nearly 5% observed a single time. Sequencing was performed on whole blood, taken in connection with sensitization to the hapten diphenylcyclopropenone (DPC). The receptors come from a woman between 45 and 65 years old with alopecia areata. Some clones in this sample may be carry-over from other donors' samples.

This clonotype occurred many times. The chain recombines TRBV5-1 with TRBJ2-7; 9 positions match TRBD2. Per germline, CDR1 SGHRS and CDR2 YFSETQ. Germline trimming cut 4 bases from V and 0 bases from J; bases unmatched to any gene: 5. The CDR3 is 15 residues long. CDR3 coding DNA: TGCGCCAGCAGCGAGGGACTAGCCCGCTCCTACGAGCAGTACTTC. It encodes CASSEGLARSYEQYF.

This rearrangement joins TRBV7-6 to TRBJ2-5, with 8 bases lining up with TRBD2. CDR3 length: 16 residues. Germline V gene sequence: CDR1 SGHVS, CDR2 FNYEAQ. V shed 9 bases and J 5 bases; nucleotides not matched to a gene: 17. The CDR3 is CASTPPPGGPRETQYF. CDR3 coding DNA: TGTGCCAGTACGCCTCCACCGGGGGGGCCTCGGGAGACCCAGTACTTC.

This clonotype has a count of ten or more. The V gene is TRBV25-1, the J gene TRBJ1-1; 9 bases line up with TRBD1. V shed 4 bases, J shed 7 bases, and the junction held 7 bases outside the gene matches. The CDR3 loop spans 14 amino acids. Germline assignment: CDR1 MGHDK and CDR2 SYGVNS. CDR3 coding DNA: TGTGCCAGCAGTGGCCGGGACAGGGAGGTTGAAGCTTTCTTT. This encodes CASSGRDREVEAFF.

The sample holds many counts of this clonotype. The chain links TRBV18 to TRBJ2-7, with TRBD2 matching 7 bases. Germline trimming cut 3 bases from V and 3 bases from J; bases unmatched to any gene: 5. The CDR3 loop spans 14 amino acids. Per the germline V gene, CDR1 is KGHSH and CDR2 is LQKENI. The CDR3 region is CASSPSGYLYEQYF. The CDR3, as DNA: TGTGCCAGCTCACCTAGCGGGTACCTCTACGAGCAGTACTTC.

Many counts were recorded for this clonotype. This chain uses TRBV15 with TRBJ2-2, with TRBD2 matching over 7 bases. Trimming took 5 bases from V and 6 from J; bases not matched to a gene: 15. The germline gives CDR1 LNHNV, CDR2 YYDKDF (reference sequence). This CDR3 comprises 17 residues. The CDR3: CATSPPAAGEAAGELFF. The DNA of the CDR3 is TGTGCCACCAGCCCTCCTGCGGCGGGGGAGGCGGCCGGGGAGCTGTTTTTT.

The table lists this clonotype with many counts. V gene TRBV20-1 combines with J gene TRBJ1-1; D is perhaps TRBD1 (5 bases). This CDR3 comprises 13 residues. Germline values: CDR1 DFQATT, CDR2 SNEGSKA (reference sequence). The V end lost 3 bases, the J end lost 0 bases, and 8 bases lay between the germline ends. The CDR3 DNA reads TGCAGTGCTAGGGGCAGGGTGAACACTGAAGCTTTCTTT. Its translation is CSARGRVNTEAFF.

This clonotype was detected only a few times. This chain uses TRBV13 with TRBJ2-2, with unresolved D. Germline-derived CDR1 and CDR2 are PRHDT and FYEKMQ (reference sequence). V lost 0 bases to trimming and J lost 0 bases, with 8 bases between them. This CDR3 spans 16 amino acids. CDR3 sequence: CASSLGIGANTGELFF. The CDR3 DNA reads as TGTGCCAGCAGCTTAGGCATAGGAGCGAACACCGGGGAGCTGTTTTTT.

The V gene is TRBV10-3, the J gene TRBJ1-2; 8 bases are a match to TRBD1. CDR1 is ENHRY, CDR2 SYGVKD, per germline. The CDR3 totals 15 residues. After removal of 4 bases from V and 5 bases from J, the junction contained 9 bases not matched to a gene. The DNA of the CDR3 is TGTGCCATCAGTGGGGTCGGACAGGGCAGTTATGGCTACACCTTC. Its translation: CAISGVGQGSYGYTF.

J is TRBJ2-1 and V is TRBV12-3 or TRBV12-4; TRBD2 is a possible D gene (5 bases). The V gene lost 5 bases and the J gene lost 4 bases, with 15 bases spanning the gap. The CDR3 loop spans 15 amino acids. In DNA, the CDR3 is TGTGCCAGCAGTACGGGGTATCGGGATTACAATGAGCAGTTCTTC. This sequence encodes CASSTGYRDYNEQFF.

This clonotype has ten or more counts. The chain links TRBV28 to TRBJ2-3; tentatively, D is TRBD1 (5 bases). Germline CDR1 is MDHEN and CDR2 is SYDVKM. Trimming removed 3 bases at V and 2 bases at J, with 18 bases between. This CDR3 is built from 17 residues. This CDR3 reads CASSFGGSAGLTDTQYF. CDR3 DNA: TGTGCCAGCAGTTTTGGTGGATCGGCAGGGCTCACAGATACGCAGTATTTT.

The chain is built from TRBV20-1 and TRBJ2-3; TRBD2 might be the D (5 bases). Between the trimmed V and J ends, which lost 3 bases and 2 bases, there was a span of 12 bases. Germline CDR1 is DFQATT and CDR2 is SNEGSKA (reference sequence). The CDR3 totals 14 residues. The DNA for the CDR3 is TGCAGTGCTAGCATATCGGGGTACACAGATACGCAGTATTTT. This gives the protein CSASISGYTDTQYF.

The rearrangement uses TRBV29-1 and TRBJ2-1; 7 bases are shared with TRBD1. The V gene's germline CDR1 is SQVTM and CDR2 ANQGSEA. J gave up 7 bases and V 5 bases, and 8 bases lay outside the gene matches. The CDR3 is 13 amino acids. The CDR3, as DNA: TGCAGCGTTCCGGGACAGCTGTATAATGAGCAGTTCTTC. This encodes CSVPGQLYNEQFF.

This clonotype was seen ten or more times. The chain links TRBV11-2 to TRBJ2-7; unclear D gene. CDR1 and CDR2 (germline): SGHAT, FQNNGV. The ends were cut back, 1 base at V and 5 bases at J, with 9 bases in the middle. The CDR3 sequence is 13 residues long. In DNA form, the CDR3 reads TGTGCCAGCAGCTTAGGACACGGAGACGAGCAGTACTTC. This codes for CASSLGHGDEQYF.

This clonotype was observed a handful of times. This chain links TRBV10-3 with TRBJ2-7; 7 bases are shared with TRBD1. V lost 3 bases, J lost 1 base, and 3 bases stayed unmatched. This CDR3 comprises 14 residues. In germline, CDR1 is ENHRY, CDR2 SYGVKD. This chain's CDR3 is CAISDGRGSYEQYF. For the CDR3, the DNA is TGTGCCATCAGTGACGGCAGGGGGTCCTACGAGCAGTACTTC.

The gene calls are TRBV12-3 or TRBV12-4 and TRBJ1-2; no firm D call. The CDR3 contains 13 residues. V lost 6 bases, J lost 3 bases, and 11 bases lay in between. In nucleotides, the CDR3 is TGTGCCAGCAGCTCCGGGGAATACTATGGCTACACCTTC. This codes for CASSSGEYYGYTF.

This clonotype was seen more than once but under ten times. J is TRBJ1-2 and V is TRBV29-1, with D uncertain. Trimming stripped 5 bases from V and 12 bases from J, with 13 bases between. The germline CDR1 and CDR2 sequences are SQVTM and ANQGSEA. The CDR3 consists of 10 residues. The DNA of the CDR3 is TGCAGCGTTCCAGGTTCCACCGACACCTTC. Protein sequence: CSVPGSTDTF.

Only a few counts were recorded for this clonotype. J is TRBJ2-4 and V is TRBV12-3 or TRBV12-4; 8 bases agree with TRBD1. This CDR3 is 16 amino acids long. J was trimmed by 2 bases and V by 2 bases; bases with no gene match: 5. The CDR3 bases are TGTGCCAGCAGTTTAAGCGACAGGGGTTCCAAAAACATTCAGTACTTC. Protein: CASSLSDRGSKNIQYF.

The V and J genes are TRBV27 and TRBJ1-2; 7 nucleotides match TRBD1. Germline loops: CDR1 MNHEY, CDR2 SMNVEV (reference sequence). The CDR3 sequence is 12 residues long. J was trimmed by 7 bases and V by 3 bases; bases with no gene match: 2. The DNA for the CDR3 is TGTGCCAGCAGTTTCGCAGGGGGTGGCTACACCTTC. Translating it yields CASSFAGGGYTF.

This clonotype was found many times. This chain uses TRBV7-6 with TRBJ1-1; a weak D match, TRBD1 (5 bases). The CDR3 extends over 15 amino acids. Germline V CDR1 and CDR2: SGHVS, FNYEAQ. V was trimmed by 2 bases and J by 4 bases, leaving 14 bases between them. The CDR3 DNA is TGTGCCAGCAGCTTATACGGGGGTGCGGGCACTGAAGCTTTCTTT. It specifies CASSLYGGAGTEAFF.

The genes are TRBV20-1 and TRBJ1-1; the D gene is possibly TRBD1 (5 bases). The CDR3 runs to 13 residues. Trimming shortened V by 5 bases and J by 4 bases, and 14 bases separated the two germline ends. Germline CDR1 is DFQATT and CDR2 is SNEGSKA (reference sequence). The CDR3 bases are TGCAGTGCTCACGTTCCTGGGGGCACTGAAGCTTTCTTT. This encodes CSAHVPGGTEAFF.

This clonotype was detected a few times. The junction shows a germline mismatch at one end, possibly a read error. The rearrangement joins TRBV6-1 to TRBJ1-2; D is unclear. Germline V gene data show CDR1 as MNHNS and CDR2 as SASEGT. This CDR3 has 16 amino acids. The CDR3: CASCEVLAALNYGYTF. The CDR3 DNA reads as TGTGCCAGCTGTGAAGTTCTCGCCGCACTTAACTATGGCTACACCTTC.

This clonotype was picked up many times. Written as DNA, the CDR3 is TGTGCCAGCAGCAACCTTGACAGACGAGCTTTCTTT. It yields the protein CASSNLDRRAFF. The chain couples TRBV11-2 to TRBJ1-1, with D perhaps matching TRBD1 (5 bases). The CDR3 loop spans 12 amino acids. Germline loops: CDR1 SGHAT, CDR2 FQNNGV. Deletions cut 5 bases from V and 10 bases from J, with 14 bases between.